Here is one T cell receptor beta chain with its context. Its antigen is not known. The J segment lost 1 base and the V segment lost 6 bases, leaving 17 bases of the junction unmatched. This CDR3 region has 18 residues. Germline values: CDR1 ENHRY, CDR2 SYGVKD. CD4+ cells underwent separation, giving CD45RA+ naive and CD45RA-negative memory subsets. This entry is derived from a study of shared clonotypes between healthy human individuals. Findings and caveats of the study: Four donors had 4% to 6.5% of their naive CD4 clonotypes in common.

Some 30,000 T cell genomes (approximately 0.2 ug DNA) went into each sorted-subset replicate. Here immunoSEQ multiplex PCR was the method, and the copy in TCRdb shows in-frame clones only, minus some. The sample has about 700,000 clones; roughly 70% are singletons. Sequencing used memory CD4+ T cells sorted from blood. The subset here: CD45RA-negative fraction. The TCR originated in a woman aged 25 to 39 in good health. This rearrangement joins TRBV10-3 to TRBJ1-2; 7 bases are shared with TRBD1. The CDR3 is CAIRGARQGPRGNYGYTF. For the CDR3, the DNA is TGTGCCATCAGGGGAGCCCGACAGGGCCCACGGGGTAACTATGGCTACACCTTC.